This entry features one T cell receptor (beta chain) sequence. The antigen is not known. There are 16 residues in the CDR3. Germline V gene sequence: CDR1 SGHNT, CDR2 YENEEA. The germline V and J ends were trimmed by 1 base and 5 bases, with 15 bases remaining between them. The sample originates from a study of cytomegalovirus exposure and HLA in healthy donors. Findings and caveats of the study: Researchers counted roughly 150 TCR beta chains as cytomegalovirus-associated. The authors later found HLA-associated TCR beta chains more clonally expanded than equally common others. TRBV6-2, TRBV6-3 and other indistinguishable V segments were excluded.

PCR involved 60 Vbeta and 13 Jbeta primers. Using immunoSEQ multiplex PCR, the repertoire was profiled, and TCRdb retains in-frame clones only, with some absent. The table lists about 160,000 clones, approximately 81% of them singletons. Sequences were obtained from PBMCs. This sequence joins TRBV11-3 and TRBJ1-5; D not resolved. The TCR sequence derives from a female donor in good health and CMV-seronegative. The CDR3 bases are TGTGCCAGCAGCTTAGTCCCTGCGGGCTCCTATCAGCCCCAGCATTTT. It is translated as CASSLVPAGSYQPQHF.